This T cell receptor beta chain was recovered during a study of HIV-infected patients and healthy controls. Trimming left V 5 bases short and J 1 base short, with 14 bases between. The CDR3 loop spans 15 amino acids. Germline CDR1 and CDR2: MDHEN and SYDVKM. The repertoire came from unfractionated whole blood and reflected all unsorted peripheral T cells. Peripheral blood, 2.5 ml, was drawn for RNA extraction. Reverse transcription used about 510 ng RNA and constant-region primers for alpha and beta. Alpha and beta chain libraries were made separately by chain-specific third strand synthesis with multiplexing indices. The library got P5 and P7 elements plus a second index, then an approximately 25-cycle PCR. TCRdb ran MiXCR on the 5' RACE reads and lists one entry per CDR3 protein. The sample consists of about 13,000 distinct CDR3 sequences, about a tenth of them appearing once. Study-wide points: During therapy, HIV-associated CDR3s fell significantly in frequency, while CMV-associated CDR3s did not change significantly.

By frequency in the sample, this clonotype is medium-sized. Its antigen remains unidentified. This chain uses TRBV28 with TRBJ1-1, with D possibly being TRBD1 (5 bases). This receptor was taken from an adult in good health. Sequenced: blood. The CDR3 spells CASSTLTGTNTEAFF. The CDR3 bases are TGTGCCAGCAGTACCCTAACAGGAACGAACACTGAAGCTTTCTTT.